Sequencing of this TCR beta chain was carried out in a study of blood T cell repertoires in COVID-19. As for the study in general: Samples taken during acute and convalescent COVID-19 were collected in the United States, Italy and Spain.

CDR3 length: 17 amino acids. CDR1 is KGHDR, CDR2 SFDVKD, per germline. V was pared by 4 bases and J by 3 bases, with 9 bases of the junction left unmatched. Original processing methods: Counts of nucleated cells, estimated from reference gene primer amplification, were obtained. Using immunoSEQ multiplex PCR, the repertoire was profiled, and TCRdb retains in-frame clones only, with some absent. V and J calls and clone size are given by that table; D and trimming were obtained from the DNA. Of about 230,000 clones in the sample, about 88% were seen once. Input material: peripheral blood. The receptor was isolated from a man aged 40-49 years with acute or convalescent COVID-19. This rearrangement joins TRBV24-1 to TRBJ2-1, with TRBD1 identical over 9 bases. The CDR3 spells CATSDATGTGNYNEQFF. The CDR3, as DNA: TGTGCCACCAGTGACGCAACCGGGACAGGGAACTACAATGAGCAGTTCTTC.